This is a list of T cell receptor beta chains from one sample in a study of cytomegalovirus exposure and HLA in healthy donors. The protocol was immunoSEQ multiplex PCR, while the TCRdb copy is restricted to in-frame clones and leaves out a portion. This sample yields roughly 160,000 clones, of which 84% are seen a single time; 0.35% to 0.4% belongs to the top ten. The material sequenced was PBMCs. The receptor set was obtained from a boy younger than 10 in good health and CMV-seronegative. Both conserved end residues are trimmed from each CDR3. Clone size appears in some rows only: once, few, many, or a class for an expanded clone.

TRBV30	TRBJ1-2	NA	AWSVPPLGGGYT
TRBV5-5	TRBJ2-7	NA	ASSSGLLYEQY
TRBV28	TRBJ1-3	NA	ASSFQGATGNTIY
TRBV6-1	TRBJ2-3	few	ASSEASGGAWSQDTQY
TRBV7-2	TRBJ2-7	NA	ASSSGLAGVDEQY
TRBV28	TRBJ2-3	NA	ASTPLLLAGEMTDTQY
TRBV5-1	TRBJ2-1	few	ASSLAAGGLGEQF
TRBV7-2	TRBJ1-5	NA	ASSSGSPQPQH
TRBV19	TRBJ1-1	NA	ASSSRGTEGPLGTEAF
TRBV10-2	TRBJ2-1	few	ASSEPGQFNEQF
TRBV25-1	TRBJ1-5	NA	ASSASTGKLGQPQH
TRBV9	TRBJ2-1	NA	ASSVRTNNEQF
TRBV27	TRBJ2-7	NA	ASRLAGPSYEQY
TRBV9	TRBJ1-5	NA	ASSHWGGNQPQH
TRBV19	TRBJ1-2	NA	ASSTPIEGAGYGYT
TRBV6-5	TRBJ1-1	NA	ASSINDRPNTEAF
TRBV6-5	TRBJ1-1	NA	ASRPRGPSNTEAF
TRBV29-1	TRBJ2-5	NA	SVEVAGGTQY
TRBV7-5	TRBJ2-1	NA	VRSLVLGLAGSNEQF
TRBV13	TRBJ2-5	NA	ASSLGLTSGPY
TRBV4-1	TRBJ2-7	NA	ASSQDLGLDDSYEQY
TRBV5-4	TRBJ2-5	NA	ASSAGTSGREYQETQY
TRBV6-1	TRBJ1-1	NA	ASSEVEVGGGTEAF
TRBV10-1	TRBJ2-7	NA	ASSESGDSHEQY
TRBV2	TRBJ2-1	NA	ASSALAEINEQF
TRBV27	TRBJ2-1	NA	ASSFYTGTYYNEQF
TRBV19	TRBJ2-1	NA	ASSIVDTGGEYEQF
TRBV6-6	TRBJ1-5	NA	ASARGPHSNQPQH
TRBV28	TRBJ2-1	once	ASSPNGGRPYNEQF
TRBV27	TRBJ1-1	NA	ASRATVATEAF
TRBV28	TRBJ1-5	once	ASSLRQGDQPQH
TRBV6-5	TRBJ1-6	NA	ASNPTGAGSPLH
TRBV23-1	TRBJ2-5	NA	ASSQHSWSGCQETQY
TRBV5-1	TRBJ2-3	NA	ASSWGVAQY
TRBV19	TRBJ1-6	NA	ASRGQDRSPLH
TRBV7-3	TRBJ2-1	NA	ASSLRDSYNEQF
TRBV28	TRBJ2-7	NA	ASSLGGAPYEQY
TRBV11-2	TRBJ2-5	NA	ASSATGTQETQY
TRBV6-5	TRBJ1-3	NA	ASSYSGASGNTIY
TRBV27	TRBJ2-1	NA	ASSSRTGTGNEQF
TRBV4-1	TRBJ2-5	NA	ASSQDLGLPLRETQY
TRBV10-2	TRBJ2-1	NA	ASRDIFTSGSYNEQF
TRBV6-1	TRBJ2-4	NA	ASSAQVGSLAKNIQY
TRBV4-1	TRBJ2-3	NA	ASSQDGVGGSTDTQY
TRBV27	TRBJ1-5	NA	ASSGGDRGRTNQPQH
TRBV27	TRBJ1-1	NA	ASSVSQANTEAF
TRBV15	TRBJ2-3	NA	ATSRPPDTQY
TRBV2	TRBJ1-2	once	ASQRERENGYT
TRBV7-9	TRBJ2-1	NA	ASSLGGVSEQF
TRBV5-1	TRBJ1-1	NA	ASSSRLGEDTEAF
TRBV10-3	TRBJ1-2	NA	AISEGIQGSGGYT
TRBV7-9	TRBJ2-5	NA	ASSLDFGAGAGQETQY
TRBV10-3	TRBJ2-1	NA	AISEGLAEYNEQF
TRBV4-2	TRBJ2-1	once	ASSQESSGRWNEQF